The rows below give T cell receptor beta chains drawn from one sample of a study of blood T cell repertoires in COVID-19. TCRdb's table, derived via immunoSEQ multiplex PCR, lists solely in-frame clones and lacks some. The table shows some 80,000 clones, with about 88% occurring only once. Source material: peripheral blood. These receptors all stem from a woman aged 80 or over with active or convalescent COVID-19. Each CDR3 is given with its conserved first and last residue. Fields, in order: J gene, V gene, CDR3 protein.

j_gene: TRBJ2-2; v_gene: TRBV24-1; CDR3aa: CATSSRDTNTGELFF
j_gene: TRBJ1-2; v_gene: TRBV19; CDR3aa: CASSPNPGGSYGYTF
j_gene: TRBJ2-7; v_gene: TRBV14; CDR3aa: CASSQDIGGLYEQYF
j_gene: TRBJ2-5; v_gene: TRBV24-1; CDR3aa: CATSGETGQKETQYF
j_gene: TRBJ1-4; v_gene: TRBV21-1; CDR3aa: CASTLGQGTEKLFF
j_gene: TRBJ1-2; v_gene: TRBV6-5; CDR3aa: CASSYSRGMRGGYTF
j_gene: TRBJ1-1; v_gene: TRBV5-1; CDR3aa: CASSPSGVRGNTEAFF
j_gene: TRBJ2-3; v_gene: TRBV5-4; CDR3aa: CASSKPGGPGTDTQYF
j_gene: TRBJ2-3; v_gene: TRBV7-9; CDR3aa: CASSSPGGGGNTDTQYF
j_gene: TRBJ2-3; v_gene: TRBV6-1; CDR3aa: CASSEFSGGATSTDTQYF
j_gene: TRBJ2-2; v_gene: TRBV4-3; CDR3aa: CASSQGATSGGARGELFF
j_gene: TRBJ2-7; v_gene: TRBV6-5; CDR3aa: CASDWKQGCEQYF
j_gene: TRBJ1-1; v_gene: TRBV7-9; CDR3aa: CASSLSDTEAFF
j_gene: TRBJ2-5; v_gene: TRBV21-1; CDR3aa: CASSKAAGMQETQYF
j_gene: TRBJ1-2; v_gene: TRBV6-5; CDR3aa: CASRKDTGGRGGYTF
j_gene: TRBJ1-5; v_gene: TRBV3-1/TRBV3-2; CDR3aa: CASSQGDTGAQPQHF
j_gene: TRBJ2-7; v_gene: TRBV7-9; CDR3aa: CASSSNGVYEQYF
j_gene: TRBJ2-3; v_gene: TRBV3-1/TRBV3-2; CDR3aa: CASSQGLAVTQYF
j_gene: TRBJ2-1; v_gene: TRBV7-2; CDR3aa: CASSLATSGGVSEQFF
j_gene: TRBJ1-1; v_gene: TRBV7-3; CDR3aa: CASSSAGGTEAFF
j_gene: TRBJ1-2; v_gene: TRBV13; CDR3aa: CASSLSPDRGYGYTF
j_gene: TRBJ2-7; v_gene: TRBV7-3; CDR3aa: CASSLLDKFSYEQYF
j_gene: TRBJ1-5; v_gene: TRBV28; CDR3aa: CASSLRRDLSNQPQHF
j_gene: TRBJ1-5; v_gene: TRBV28; CDR3aa: CASSSGTGNNQPQHF
j_gene: TRBJ1-1; v_gene: TRBV25-1; CDR3aa: CASSEQGRGEAFF
j_gene: TRBJ2-3; v_gene: TRBV5-1; CDR3aa: CASSLGTGTGDTQYF
j_gene: TRBJ1-5; v_gene: TRBV6-2/TRBV6-3; CDR3aa: CASSLTGAQPQHF
j_gene: TRBJ1-2; v_gene: TRBV5-6; CDR3aa: CASTLYELINYGYTF
j_gene: TRBJ2-1; v_gene: TRBV7-3; CDR3aa: CASSSTSGSYNEQFF
j_gene: TRBJ2-3; v_gene: TRBV28; CDR3aa: CASSLSQVAEDTQYF
j_gene: TRBJ2-1; v_gene: TRBV27; CDR3aa: CASSITRSSYNEQFF
j_gene: TRBJ2-3; v_gene: TRBV11-3; CDR3aa: CASSLDGQGATDTQYF
j_gene: TRBJ1-1; v_gene: TRBV7-9; CDR3aa: CASSSRQGMGTEAFF
j_gene: TRBJ2-7; v_gene: TRBV4-1; CDR3aa: CASSQKGQGAKSYEQYF
j_gene: TRBJ1-1; v_gene: TRBV5-6; CDR3aa: CASSWGDRLNTEAFF
j_gene: TRBJ2-2; v_gene: TRBV13; CDR3aa: CASSRRGGTGELFF
j_gene: TRBJ2-7; v_gene: TRBV7-9; CDR3aa: CASSLASSQEGEQYF
j_gene: TRBJ2-7; v_gene: TRBV4-1; CDR3aa: CASSQPGQGRTYEQYF
j_gene: TRBJ2-7; v_gene: TRBV5-6; CDR3aa: CASSPGGTYEQYF
j_gene: TRBJ2-3; v_gene: TRBV6-5; CDR3aa: CASRDSRTSTDTQYF
j_gene: TRBJ1-2; v_gene: TRBV14; CDR3aa: CASSQRGDPANYGYTF